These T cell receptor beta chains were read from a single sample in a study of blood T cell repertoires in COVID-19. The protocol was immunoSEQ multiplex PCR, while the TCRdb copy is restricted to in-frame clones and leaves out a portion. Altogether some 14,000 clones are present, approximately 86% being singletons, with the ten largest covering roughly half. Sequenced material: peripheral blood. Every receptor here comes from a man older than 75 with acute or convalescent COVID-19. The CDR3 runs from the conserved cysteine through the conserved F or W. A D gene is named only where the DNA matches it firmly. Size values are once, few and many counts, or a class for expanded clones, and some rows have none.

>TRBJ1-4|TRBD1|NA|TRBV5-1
CASSLGQGSEKLFF
TGCGCCAGCAGCCTAGGACAGGGAAGTGAAAAACTGTTTTTT
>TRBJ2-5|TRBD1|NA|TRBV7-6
CASSLVRTGQETQYF
TGTGCCAGCAGCTTAGTAAGGACAGGACAAGAGACCCAGTACTTC
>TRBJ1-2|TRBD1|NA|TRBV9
CASSSRTGDGYTF
TGTGCCAGCAGCTCTCGGACAGGGGATGGCTACACCTTC
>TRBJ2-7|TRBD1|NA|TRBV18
CASSRGDRGYEQYF
TGTGCCAGCTCACGGGGTGACAGGGGCTACGAGCAGTACTTC
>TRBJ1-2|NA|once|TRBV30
CAWSPEQGSYGYTF
TGTGCCTGGAGTCCCGAACAGGGAAGCTATGGCTACACCTTC
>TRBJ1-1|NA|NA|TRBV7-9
CATFQGPYTEAFF
TGTGCCACGTTCCAGGGGCCCTACACTGAAGCTTTCTTT
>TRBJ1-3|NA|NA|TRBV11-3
CASSTHRGGGNTIYF
TGTGCCAGCAGCACCCACCGGGGAGGTGGAAACACCATATATTTT
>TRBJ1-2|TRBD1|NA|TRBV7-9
CASSASRGRAYGYTF
TGTGCCAGCAGCGCCTCGAGGGGGCGCGCCTATGGCTACACCTTC
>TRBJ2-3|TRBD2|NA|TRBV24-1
CATEREATDTQYF
TGTGCCACCGAGCGGGAGGCAACAGATACGCAGTATTTT
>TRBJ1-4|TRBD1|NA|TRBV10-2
CASSEPGTATNEKLFF
TGCGCCAGCAGTGAGCCGGGGACAGCAACTAATGAAAAACTGTTTTTT
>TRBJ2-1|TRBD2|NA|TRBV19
CASSIMTSGYNEQFF
TGTGCCAGTAGTATAATGACTAGCGGATACAATGAGCAGTTCTTC
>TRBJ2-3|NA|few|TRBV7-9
CASSPWGRGADTQYF
TGTGCCAGCAGCCCCTGGGGGCGAGGGGCAGATACGCAGTATTTT
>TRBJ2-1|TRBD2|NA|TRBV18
CASSPPAGIQTNEQFF
TGTGCCAGCTCACCTCCAGCGGGAATTCAGACCAATGAGCAGTTCTTC
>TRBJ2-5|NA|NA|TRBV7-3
CASSSTQGTIHF
TGTGCCAGCAGCTCAACCCAGGGGACTATCCACTTC
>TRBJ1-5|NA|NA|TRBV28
CASSLGGWGNQPQHF
TGTGCCAGCAGTTTAGGGGGCTGGGGCAATCAGCCCCAGCATTTT
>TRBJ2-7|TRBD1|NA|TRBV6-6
CASRSTGQAYEQYF
TGTGCCAGCAGATCGACAGGGCAGGCCTACGAGCAGTACTTC
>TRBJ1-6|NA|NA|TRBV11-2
CASRPNRGSYNSPLHF
TGTGCCAGCAGACCCAATCGGGGGTCCTATAATTCACCCCTCCACTTT
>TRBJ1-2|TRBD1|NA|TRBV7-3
CASSFSGGDYGYTF
TGTGCCAGCAGCTTCTCAGGGGGCGACTATGGCTACACCTTC
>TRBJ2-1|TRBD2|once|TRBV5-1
CASSVGLASRTYNEQFF
TGCGCCAGCAGCGTAGGACTAGCGTCACGAACCTACAATGAGCAGTTCTTC
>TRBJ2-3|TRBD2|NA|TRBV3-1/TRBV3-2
CASSQDTLADTDTQYF
TGTGCCAGCAGCCAAGATACCCTAGCGGACACAGATACGCAGTATTTT
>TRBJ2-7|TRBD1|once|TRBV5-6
CASSPVGQSYEQYF
TGTGCCAGCAGCCCTGTGGGACAGAGTTACGAGCAGTACTTC
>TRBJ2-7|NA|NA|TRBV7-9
CASSPPGVGNEQYF
TGTGCCAGCAGCCCTCCGGGAGTTGGGAACGAGCAGTACTTC
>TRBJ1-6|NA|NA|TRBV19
CASRALVNSPLHF
TGTGCCAGTAGGGCTTTGGTGAATTCACCCCTCCACTTT
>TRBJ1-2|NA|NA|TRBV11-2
CASSLESGIGYTF
TGTGCCAGCAGCTTAGAGTCAGGGATCGGCTACACCTTC
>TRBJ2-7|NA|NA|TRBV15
CATSNNRVGEQYF
TGTGCCACCAGCAACAACAGGGTGGGGGAGCAGTACTTC
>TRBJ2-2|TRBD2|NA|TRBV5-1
CASSPLAGWSGELFF
TGCGCCAGCAGCCCTCTAGCGGGATGGTCCGGGGAGCTGTTTTTT
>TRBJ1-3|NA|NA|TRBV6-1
CASSEYGGSSGNTIYF
TGTGCCAGCAGTGAATACGGCGGCAGCTCTGGAAACACCATATATTTT
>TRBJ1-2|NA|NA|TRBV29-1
CSVGQQAYGYTF
TGCAGCGTCGGACAGCAGGCCTATGGCTACACCTTC
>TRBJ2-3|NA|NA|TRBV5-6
CASSLDPGPDTQYF
TGTGCCAGCAGCTTGGATCCAGGGCCAGATACGCAGTATTTT
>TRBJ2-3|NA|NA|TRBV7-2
CASSLAFQGGTDTQYF
TGTGCCAGCAGCTTAGCTTTCCAGGGGGGAACAGATACGCAGTATTTT
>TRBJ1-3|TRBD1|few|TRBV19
CASSNLGTEGNTIYF
TGTGCCAGTAGTAATCTCGGGACAGAGGGGAACACCATATATTTT
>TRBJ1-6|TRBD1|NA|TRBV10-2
CASQLGTGVVSSPLHF
TGCGCCAGCCAACTCGGGACAGGGGTAGTTAGCTCACCCCTCCACTTT
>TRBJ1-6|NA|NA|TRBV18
CASSRTGSNSPLHF
TGTGCCAGCTCGCGTACAGGAAGTAATTCACCCCTCCACTTT
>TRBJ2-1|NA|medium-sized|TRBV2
CASSGPSEESNEQFF
TGTGCCAGCAGTGGACCTAGCGAAGAGTCTAATGAGCAGTTCTTC
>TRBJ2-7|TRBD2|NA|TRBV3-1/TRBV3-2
CASSQDRGDSEQYF
TGTGCCAGCAGCCAAGATCGGGGGGATTCCGAGCAGTACTTC
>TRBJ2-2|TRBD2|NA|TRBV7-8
CASSAPGLAANTGELFF
TGTGCCAGCAGTGCTCCGGGACTAGCGGCGAACACCGGGGAGCTGTTTTTT
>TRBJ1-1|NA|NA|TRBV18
CASSPPERGAGTEAFF
TGTGCCAGCTCACCACCGGAACGGGGCGCGGGGACTGAAGCTTTCTTT
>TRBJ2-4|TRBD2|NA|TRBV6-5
CASSYSRGGKNIQYF
TGTGCCAGCAGTTACTCCCGGGGGGGGAAAAACATTCAGTACTTC
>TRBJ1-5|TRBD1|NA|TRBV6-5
CASRKQGNQPQHF
TGTGCCAGCAGAAAACAGGGGAATCAGCCCCAGCATTTT
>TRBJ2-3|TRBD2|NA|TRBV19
CASRLTSVSADTQYF
TGTGCCAGTAGGCTGACTAGCGTCTCGGCAGATACGCAGTATTTT
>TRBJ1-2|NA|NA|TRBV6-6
CASSHDSYYGYTF
TGTGCCAGCAGTCACGACAGCTACTATGGCTACACCTTC
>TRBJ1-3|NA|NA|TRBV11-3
CASSPTGSGNTIYF
TGTGCCAGCAGCCCAACAGGCTCTGGAAACACCATATATTTT
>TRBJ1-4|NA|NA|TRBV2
CASSLNRDGGEKLFF
TGTGCCAGCAGTCTAAACAGGGATGGCGGTGAAAAACTGTTTTTT
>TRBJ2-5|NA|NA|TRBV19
CAASGTHQETQYF
TGTGCCGCCTCCGGGACACATCAAGAGACCCAGTACTTC
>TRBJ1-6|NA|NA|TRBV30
CAWSQGRAYNSPLHF
TGTGCCTGGAGTCAGGGGAGGGCCTATAATTCACCCCTCCACTTT
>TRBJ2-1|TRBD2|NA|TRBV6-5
CARPGLAGGRNEQFF
TGTGCCAGACCGGGACTAGCGGGAGGGCGCAATGAGCAGTTCTTC
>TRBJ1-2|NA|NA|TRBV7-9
CASSLGTPGHSRGYTF
TGTGCCAGCAGCTTAGGAACGCCGGGACACAGCCGCGGCTACACCTTC
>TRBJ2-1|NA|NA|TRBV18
CASSRTGQYNEQFF
TGTGCCAGCTCGAGGACGGGACAATACAATGAGCAGTTCTTC
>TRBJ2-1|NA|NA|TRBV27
CASSFMARSYNEQFF
TGTGCCAGCAGTTTTATGGCCCGCTCCTACAATGAGCAGTTCTTC
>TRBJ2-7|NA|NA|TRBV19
CASSTPGLGYEQYF
TGTGCCAGTAGTACGCCGGGACTGGGATACGAGCAGTACTTC
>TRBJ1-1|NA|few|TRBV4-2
CASSLVRGRSEEAFF
TGTGCCAGCAGCCTCGTGCGAGGGAGGTCCGAGGAAGCTTTCTTT
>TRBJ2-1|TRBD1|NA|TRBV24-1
CATSRQDRVAYNEQFF
TGTGCCACCAGTCGCCAAGACAGGGTGGCCTACAATGAGCAGTTCTTC
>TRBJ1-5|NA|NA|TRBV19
CASKTTGYANQPQHF
TGTGCCAGTAAGACTACAGGGTATGCCAATCAGCCCCAGCATTTT
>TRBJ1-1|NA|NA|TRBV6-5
CASSPLREGTEAFF
TGTGCCAGCAGTCCCCTTAGGGAGGGCACTGAAGCTTTCTTT
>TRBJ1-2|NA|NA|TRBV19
CASRAWGDPSNYGYTF
TGTGCCAGTAGGGCCTGGGGAGATCCTTCTAACTATGGCTACACCTTC
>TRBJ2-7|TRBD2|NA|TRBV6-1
CASSEGLAGGAYEQYF
TGTGCCAGCAGTGAGGGACTAGCGGGAGGGGCGTACGAGCAGTACTTC
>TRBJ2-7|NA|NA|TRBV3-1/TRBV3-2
CASSQASEQYF
TGTGCCAGCAGCCAAGCATCCGAGCAGTACTTC